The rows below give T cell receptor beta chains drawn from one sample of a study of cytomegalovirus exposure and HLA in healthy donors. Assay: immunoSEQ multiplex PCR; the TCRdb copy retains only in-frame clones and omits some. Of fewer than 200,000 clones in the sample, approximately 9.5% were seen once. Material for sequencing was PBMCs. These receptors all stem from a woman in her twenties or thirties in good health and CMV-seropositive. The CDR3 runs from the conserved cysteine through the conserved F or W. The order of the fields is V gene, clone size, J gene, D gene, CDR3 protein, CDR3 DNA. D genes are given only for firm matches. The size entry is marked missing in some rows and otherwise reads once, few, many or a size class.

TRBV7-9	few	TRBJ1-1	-	CASSSDGNTEAFF	TGTGCCAGCAGCTCAGATGGGAACACTGAAGCTTTCTTT
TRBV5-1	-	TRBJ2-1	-	CASFGTTTYNEQFF	TGCGCCAGCTTCGGGACAACAACCTACAATGAGCAGTTCTTC
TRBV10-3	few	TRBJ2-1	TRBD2	CAISATSGRTANEQFF	TGTGCCATCAGTGCGACTAGCGGGAGAACCGCCAATGAGCAGTTCTTC
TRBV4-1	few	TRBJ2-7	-	CASSQVRGYEQYF	TGCGCCAGCAGCCAAGTCAGGGGCTACGAGCAGTACTTC
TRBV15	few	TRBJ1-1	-	CATSRRPGGDTEAFF	TGTGCCACCAGCAGACGACCTGGGGGCGACACTGAAGCTTTCTTT
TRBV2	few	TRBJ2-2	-	CASSDQGGSTGELFF	TGTGCCAGCAGTGACCAGGGGGGTAGTACCGGGGAGCTGTTTTTT
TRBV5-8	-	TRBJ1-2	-	CASSFGFLWRDYGYTF	TGTGCCAGCAGCTTTGGGTTTCTATGGCGGGACTATGGCTACACCTTC
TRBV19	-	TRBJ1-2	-	CASSIRHDNYGYTF	TGTGCCAGTAGTATTAGACACGATAACTATGGCTACACCTTC
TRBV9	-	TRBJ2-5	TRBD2	CASSVDPGLAGEETQYF	TGTGCCAGCAGCGTAGATCCGGGACTAGCGGGGGAAGAGACCCAGTACTTC
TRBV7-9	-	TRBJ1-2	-	CASSLAAINYGYTF	TGTGCCAGCAGCTTAGCAGCCATTAACTATGGCTACACCTTC
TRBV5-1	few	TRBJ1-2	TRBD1	CASSVQGDGYTF	TGCGCCAGCAGCGTACAGGGGGATGGCTACACCTTC
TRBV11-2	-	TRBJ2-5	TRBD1	CASSLARGWETQYF	TGTGCCAGCAGCTTAGCCAGGGGGTGGGAGACCCAGTACTTC
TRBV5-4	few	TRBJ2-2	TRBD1	CASSSPGQGAWGTGELFF	TGTGCCAGCAGCTCCCCGGGGCAGGGGGCTTGGGGTACCGGGGAGCTGTTTTTT
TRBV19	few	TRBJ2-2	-	CASSIDLSPEGAWRELFF	TGTGCCAGTAGTATAGATCTGAGCCCGGAGGGGGCTTGGAGGGAGCTGTTTTTT
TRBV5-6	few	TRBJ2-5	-	CASSLFWLRVETQYF	TGTGCCAGCAGCTTGTTTTGGTTGAGGGTTGAGACCCAGTACTTC
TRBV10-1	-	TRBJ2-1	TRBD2	CASSANLAGVGEQFF	TGCGCCAGCAGTGCCAACTTAGCGGGGGTGGGTGAGCAGTTCTTC
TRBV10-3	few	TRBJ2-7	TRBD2	CAISEGLAGGPREQYF	TGTGCCATCAGTGAGGGACTAGCGGGAGGGCCGAGGGAGCAGTACTTC
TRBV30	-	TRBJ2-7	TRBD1	CAWSAGTGIYEQYF	TGTGCCTGGAGCGCCGGGACAGGGATCTACGAGCAGTACTTC
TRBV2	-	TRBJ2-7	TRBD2	CASSLGLRGLAGYEQYF	TGTGCCAGCAGTTTAGGACTACGTGGACTAGCGGGTTACGAGCAGTACTTC
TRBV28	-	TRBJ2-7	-	CASGSPGSPYEQYF	TGTGCCAGCGGTTCTCCCGGGAGTCCCTACGAGCAGTACTTC
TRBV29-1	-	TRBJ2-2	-	CSVEARVGGELFF	TGCAGCGTTGAAGCCCGGGTGGGCGGGGAGCTGTTTTTT
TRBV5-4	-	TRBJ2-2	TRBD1	CASSPLDRGDTGELFF	TGTGCCAGCAGCCCTCTCGACAGGGGGGACACCGGGGAGCTGTTTTTT
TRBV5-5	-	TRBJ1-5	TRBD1	CASSRTGNSNQPQHF	TGTGCCAGCAGCCGGACAGGGAATAGCAATCAGCCCCAGCATTTT
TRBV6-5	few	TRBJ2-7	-	CASSYSASAGEQYF	TGTGCCAGCAGTTACTCGGCTAGCGCAGGCGAGCAGTACTTC
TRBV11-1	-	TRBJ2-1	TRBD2	CASSPLVAGAYNEQFF	TGTGCCAGCAGCCCTCTAGTAGCGGGAGCTTACAATGAGCAGTTCTTC
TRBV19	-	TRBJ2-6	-	CASSRLGAGANVLTF	TGTGCCAGTAGTAGGTTAGGGGCTGGGGCCAACGTCCTGACTTTC
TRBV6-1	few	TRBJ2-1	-	CASSEGQARLLYNEQFF	TGTGCCAGCAGTGAAGGTCAAGCCCGACTGTTATACAATGAGCAGTTCTTC
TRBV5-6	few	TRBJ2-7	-	CASSFYRAPYEQYF	TGTGCCAGCAGCTTTTACAGGGCCCCCTACGAGCAGTACTTC
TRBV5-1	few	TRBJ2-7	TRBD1	CASSSGTGEQYF	TGCGCCAGCAGCTCCGGGACAGGGGAGCAGTACTTC
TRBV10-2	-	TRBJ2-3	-	CASSPTVGTDTQYF	TGCGCCAGCAGCCCCACTGTGGGCACAGATACGCAGTATTTT
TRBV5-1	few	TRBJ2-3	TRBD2	CASSLGLATTDTQYF	TGCGCCAGCAGCTTGGGACTAGCTACGACAGATACGCAGTATTTT
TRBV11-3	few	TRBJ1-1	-	CASSPYGAAEAFF	TGTGCCAGCAGCCCTTATGGGGCAGCCGAAGCTTTCTTT
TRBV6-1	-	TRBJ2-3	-	CASSGGVLSYADTQYF	TGTGCCAGCAGTGGAGGAGTTCTCAGTTATGCAGATACGCAGTATTTT
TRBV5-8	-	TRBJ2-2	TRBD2	CASSLIVAGYTGELFF	TGTGCCAGCAGCTTGATAGTAGCGGGATACACCGGGGAGCTGTTTTTT
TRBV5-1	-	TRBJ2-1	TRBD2	CASSLTSTSGRGLYSYNEQFF	TGCGCCAGCAGCTTGACGTCGACTAGCGGGAGGGGTTTGTATTCCTACAATGAGCAGTTCTTC
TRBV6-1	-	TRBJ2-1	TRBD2	CASRGTSAPYEQFF	TGTGCCAGCAGAGGGACTAGCGCCCCATACGAGCAGTTCTTC
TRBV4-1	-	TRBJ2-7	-	CASSQESVSSYEQYF	TGCGCCAGCAGCCAAGAAAGTGTGAGCTCCTACGAGCAGTACTTC
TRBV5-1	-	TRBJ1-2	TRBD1	CASSHVADRAIGYTF	TGCGCCAGCAGCCACGTCGCCGACAGGGCTATAGGCTACACCTTC
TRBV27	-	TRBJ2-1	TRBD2	CASSQLAGGSRNEQFF	TGTGCCAGCAGTCAACTAGCGGGAGGTTCTCGCAATGAGCAGTTCTTC
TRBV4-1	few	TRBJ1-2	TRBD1	CASSPRWVVDTGDYGYTF	TGCGCCAGCAGCCCAAGGTGGGTCGTAGATACAGGGGACTATGGCTACACCTTC
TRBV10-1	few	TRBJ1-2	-	CASSETANYGYTF	TGCGCCAGCAGTGAGACAGCAAACTATGGCTACACCTTC
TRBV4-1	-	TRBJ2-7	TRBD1	CASSQDPDRVSIKQYF	TGCGCCAGCAGCCAAGACCCGGACAGGGTATCGATCAAGCAGTACTTC
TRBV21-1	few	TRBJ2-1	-	CASSKFGGLAGAPSYNEQFF	TGTGCCAGCAGCAAATTCGGGGGACTAGCGGGAGCCCCCTCCTACAATGAGCAGTTCTTC
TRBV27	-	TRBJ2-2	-	CASSARRGNTGELFF	TGTGCCAGCAGTGCCCGCAGGGGGAACACCGGGGAGCTGTTTTTT
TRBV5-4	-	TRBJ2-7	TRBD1	CASSLGQGRYEQYF	TGTGCCAGCAGCTTGGGACAGGGGAGATACGAGCAGTACTTC
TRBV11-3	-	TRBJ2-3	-	CASSLRIADTQYF	TGTGCCAGCAGCCTGAGGATAGCAGATACGCAGTATTTT
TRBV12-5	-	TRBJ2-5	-	CASGLVEAGGETQYF	TGTGCTAGTGGTTTGGTGGAGGCCGGAGGAGAGACCCAGTACTTC
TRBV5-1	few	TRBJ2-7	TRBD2	CASSSTSGSSYEQYF	TGCGCCAGCAGCTCAACTAGCGGGAGCTCCTACGAGCAGTACTTC
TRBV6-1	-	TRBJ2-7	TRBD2	CASIWGGGPYEQYF	TGTGCCAGCATATGGGGCGGGGGGCCCTACGAGCAGTACTTC
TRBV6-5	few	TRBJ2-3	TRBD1	CASSFQGARADTQYF	TGTGCCAGCAGTTTCCAGGGGGCGAGGGCAGATACGCAGTATTTT
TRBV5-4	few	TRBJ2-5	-	CASSSKAGYQETQYF	TGTGCCAGCAGCTCGAAAGCGGGTTACCAAGAGACCCAGTACTTC
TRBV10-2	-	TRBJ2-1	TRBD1	CASRDRASSNEQFF	TGCGCCAGCAGGGACAGGGCCTCTTCCAATGAGCAGTTCTTC
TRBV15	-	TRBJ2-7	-	CATSSGTYEQYF	TGTGCCACCAGCTCGGGTACCTACGAGCAGTACTTC
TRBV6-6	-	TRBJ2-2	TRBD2	CASRWTSGSTGELFF	TGTGCCAGCAGGTGGACTAGCGGGAGCACCGGGGAGCTGTTTTTT
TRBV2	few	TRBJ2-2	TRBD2	CASSFDLLKGRPSGRAYTGELFF	TGTGCCAGTTCGTTTGACCTCTTGAAGGGCCGACCGAGCGGGAGGGCCTACACCGGGGAGCTGTTTTTT
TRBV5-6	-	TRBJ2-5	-	CASSLVESSRETQYF	TGTGCCAGCAGCTTGGTGGAGAGTTCGCGAGAGACCCAGTACTTC
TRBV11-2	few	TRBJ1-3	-	CASSPTRDTIYF	TGTGCCAGCAGCCCCACTCGTGACACCATATATTTT